This T cell receptor beta chain was captured by sequencing in a study of blood T cell repertoires in COVID-19. Study as a whole: Samples taken during acute and convalescent COVID-19 were collected in the United States, Italy and Spain.

Per the original methods: Nucleated cell number was recorded as an estimate derived from reference gene primer amplification. Libraries were prepared by immunoSEQ multiplex PCR; TCRdb keeps only in-frame clonotypes and omits some of them. V, J and clone size are those of that table, while D and trimming were read from the DNA. This table has fewer than 95,000 clones, about 89% appearing once. From germline, CDR1 is MNHEY and CDR2 SVGEGT. CDR3 length: 14 residues. V lost 0 bases, J lost 6 bases, and 11 bases lay in between. This sequence joins TRBV6-2 or TRBV6-3 and TRBJ1-1; maybe TRBD1 (6 bases). What was sequenced was peripheral blood. The TCR comes from a man aged 50-59 years with acute or convalescent COVID-19. DNA of the CDR3: TGTGCCAGCAGTTACTCGCAGGGGAGGGCTGAAGCTTTCTTT. Its protein is CASSYSQGRAEAFF.